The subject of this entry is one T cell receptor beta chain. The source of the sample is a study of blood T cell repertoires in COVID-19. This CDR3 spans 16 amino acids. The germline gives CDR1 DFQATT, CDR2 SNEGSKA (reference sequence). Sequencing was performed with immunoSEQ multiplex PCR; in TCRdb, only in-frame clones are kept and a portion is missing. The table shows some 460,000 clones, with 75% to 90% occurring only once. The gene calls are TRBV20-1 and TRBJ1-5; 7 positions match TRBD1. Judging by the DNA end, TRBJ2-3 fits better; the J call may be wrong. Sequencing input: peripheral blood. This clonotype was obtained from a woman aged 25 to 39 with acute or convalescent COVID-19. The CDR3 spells CSASVGDQGELQPQYF. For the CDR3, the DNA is TGCAGTGCTAGTGTGGGGGATCAGGGGGAACTTCAGCCCCAGTATTTT.